This T cell receptor beta chain appears in the sequencing data of a study of blood T cell repertoires in COVID-19. Study at large: Donors in the United States, Italy and Spain gave samples during acute or convalescent COVID-19. Sources were T cells, B-cell-depleted T cells, or PBMCs; the material itself was cDNA or gDNA.

Germline assignment: CDR1 SGHTA and CDR2 FQGTGA. CDR3 length equals 14 residues. Trimming removed 5 bases from V and 7 bases from J; junction bases left unmatched: 6. In the study's own analysis: Scientists estimated how many nucleated cells there were by amplifying reference gene primers. The table came from immunoSEQ multiplex PCR; TCRdb's copy has only in-frame clones and leaves some out. V, J and clone size were drawn from that table, and D and trimming were deduced from the DNA. Of some 150,000 clones detected, roughly 79% appear once; the ten largest clones hold around 8.7%. The specimen was peripheral blood. The chain joins TRBV7-3 to TRBJ2-2; 8 bases match TRBD2. The clonotype comes from a man aged 50-59 years with active or convalescent COVID-19. The CDR3 bases are TGTGCCAGCAGCCCCGGACTAGCAGTCGGGGAGCTGTTTTTT. This codes for CASSPGLAVGELFF.